One T cell receptor beta chain is described in this entry. This specimen belongs to a study of blood T cell repertoires in COVID-19. Study-wide context: Acute and convalescent COVID-19 specimens originated in the United States, Italy and Spain. Nucleic acid was either cDNA or gDNA, and it came from T cells, B-cell-depleted T cells, or PBMCs.

Per the study methods: Nucleated cell number was recorded as an estimate derived from reference gene primer amplification. Using immunoSEQ multiplex PCR, the repertoire was profiled, and TCRdb retains in-frame clones only, with some absent. V and J calls plus clone size are reproduced from that table; the DNA served to infer D and trimming. Here the sample spans fewer than 120,000 clones, roughly four fifths being singletons. Sequencing used peripheral blood. This clonotype was obtained from a woman between 55 and 75 years old with acute or convalescent COVID-19.

The CDR3 DNA reads TGTGCCAGCAGCAAGGGGGGGGGATGGCAGCCCCAGCATTTT. It yields the protein CASSKGGGWQPQHF. The genes are TRBV28 and TRBJ1-5; possible D gene TRBD1, 6 bases. This CDR3 has 14 amino acids. The V end was cut by 6 bases, the J end by 7 bases, with 16 bases between. Germline V gives CDR1 MDHEN, CDR2 SYDVKM.